What follows are 2 T cell receptor beta chains derived from one specimen sequenced in a study of blood T cell repertoires in COVID-19. Measured with immunoSEQ multiplex PCR; TCRdb has only the in-frame clones, and not every one. Of a few hundred thousand clones listed, roughly 85% are singletons. The specimen sequenced was peripheral blood. The receptors were sampled from a woman aged 70 to 79 with acute or convalescent COVID-19.

The J gene is TRBJ1-2, the V gene TRBV23-1; 8 positions match TRBD1. TRBV23-1 is flagged as an ORF with uncertain function. This CDR3 region has 13 residues. V gave up 2 bases and J gave up 8 bases; unmatched junction bases: 4. CDR3 DNA: TGCGCCAGCAGTCAACGTGACAGGGGCGGCTACACCTTC. Translation: CASSQRDRGGYTF.

This clone was picked up a small number of times. V is TRBV19 and J is TRBJ1-4, with D uncertain. The V end was cut by 4 bases, the J end by 0 bases, with 9 bases between. Germline CDR1 is LNHDA and CDR2 is SQIVND (reference sequence). CDR3 length: 15 residues. CDR3 DNA: TGTGCCAGTAGTAAGAACAGTGCAACTAATGAAAAACTGTTTTTT. It is translated as CASSKNSATNEKLFF.